The present TCR beta chain was sequenced within a study of cytomegalovirus exposure and HLA in healthy donors. Study-level findings and limits: Several of the most significant clusters were apparently associated with common viral pathogens in a later analysis.

On this clone: What it binds is not known.

This CDR3 comprises 13 residues. Per germline, CDR1 SGHRS and CDR2 YFSETQ. V dropped 2 bases and J dropped 6 bases, with 9 bases sitting between them. PCR used 60 Vbeta primers and 13 Jbeta primers. Sequencing used immunoSEQ multiplex PCR; TCRdb keeps in-frame clones, though not all of them. The sample's table shows tens of thousands of clones. Sequencing input: PBMCs. The receptor comes from a male donor in good health and CMV-seropositive. The rearrangement links TRBV5-1 to TRBJ2-1; TRBD2 is a possible D gene (6 bases). CDR3 in DNA: TGCGCCAGCAGCTTAGATAGCGGCAATGAGCAGTTCTTC. Protein: CASSLDSGNEQFF.